This T cell receptor beta chain comes out of a study of cytomegalovirus exposure and HLA in healthy donors. This CDR3 is built from 15 residues. Germline CDR1 MNHNY, CDR2 SVGAGI (reference sequence). V was shortened by 6 bases and J by 5 bases, with 20 bases between the two germline ends. The PCR ran on 60 Vbeta and 13 Jbeta primers. TCRdb keeps only in-frame clones here, not all; method: immunoSEQ multiplex PCR. The sample holds around 130,000 clones, more than 65% seen once. A note on this clone: Its specificity is unknown.

Findings of the study overall: Most of the TCR beta V segments (in an earlier analysis) were productive either about 90% or about 30% of the time.

Sequencing input: PBMCs. The chain links TRBV6-6 to TRBJ2-7; possible D gene TRBD1, 6 bases. This TCR was sampled from a woman younger than 30 in good health and CMV-seronegative. The CDR3 loop reads CASSPRSGTTHEQYF. The CDR3, as DNA: TGTGCCAGCAGCCCCCGCTCCGGGACAACCCACGAGCAGTACTTC.